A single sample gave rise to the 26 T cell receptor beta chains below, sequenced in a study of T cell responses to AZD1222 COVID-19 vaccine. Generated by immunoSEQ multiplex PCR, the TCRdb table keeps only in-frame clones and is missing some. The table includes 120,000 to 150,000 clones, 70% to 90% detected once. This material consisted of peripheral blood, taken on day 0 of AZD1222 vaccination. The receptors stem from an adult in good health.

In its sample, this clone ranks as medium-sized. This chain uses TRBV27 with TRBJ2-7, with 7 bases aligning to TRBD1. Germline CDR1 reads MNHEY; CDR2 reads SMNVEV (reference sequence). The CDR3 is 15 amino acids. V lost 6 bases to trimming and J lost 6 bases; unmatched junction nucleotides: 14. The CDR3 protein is CASSPRDRSLSEQYF. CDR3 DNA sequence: TGTGCCAGCAGCCCCCGGGACAGATCGCTCTCCGAGCAGTACTTC.

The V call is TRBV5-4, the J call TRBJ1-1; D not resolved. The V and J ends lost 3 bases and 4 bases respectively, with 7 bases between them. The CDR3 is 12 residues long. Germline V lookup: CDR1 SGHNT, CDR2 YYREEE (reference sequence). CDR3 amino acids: CASSWEGTEAFF. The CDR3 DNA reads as TGTGCCAGCAGCTGGGAGGGCACTGAAGCTTTCTTT. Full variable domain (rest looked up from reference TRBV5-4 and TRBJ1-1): ETGVTQSPTHLIKTRGQQVTLRCSSQSGHNTVSWYQQALGQGPQFIFQYYREEENGRGNFPPRFSGLQFPNYSSELNVNALELDDSALYLCASSWEGTEAFFGQGTRLTVV.

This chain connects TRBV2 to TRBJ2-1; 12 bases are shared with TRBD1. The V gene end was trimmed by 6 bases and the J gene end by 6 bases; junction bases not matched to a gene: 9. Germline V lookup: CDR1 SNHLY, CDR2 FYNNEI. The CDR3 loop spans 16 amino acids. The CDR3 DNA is TGTGCCAGCAGGCTTCGCCCGGGACAGGGGGCCAATGAGCAGTTCTTC. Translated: CASRLRPGQGANEQFF.

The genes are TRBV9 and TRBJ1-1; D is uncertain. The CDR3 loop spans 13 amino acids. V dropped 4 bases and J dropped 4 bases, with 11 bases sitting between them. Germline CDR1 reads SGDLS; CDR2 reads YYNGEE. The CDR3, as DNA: TGTGCCAGCAGCTCCAGACTGGGCACTGAAGCTTTCTTT. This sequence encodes CASSSRLGTEAFF.

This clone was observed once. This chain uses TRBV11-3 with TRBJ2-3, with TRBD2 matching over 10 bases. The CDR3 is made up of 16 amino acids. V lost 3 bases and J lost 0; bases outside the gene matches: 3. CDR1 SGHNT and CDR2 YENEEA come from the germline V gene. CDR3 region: CASSFGLAASTDTQYF. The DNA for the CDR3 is TGTGCCAGCAGCTTTGGACTAGCGGCTAGCACAGATACGCAGTATTTT.

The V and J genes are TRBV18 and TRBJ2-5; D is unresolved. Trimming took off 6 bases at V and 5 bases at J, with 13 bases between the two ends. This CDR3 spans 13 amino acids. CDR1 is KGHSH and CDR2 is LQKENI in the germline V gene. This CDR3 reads CASSSVGTETQYF. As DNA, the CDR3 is TGTGCCAGCTCGTCGGTAGGAACGGAGACCCAGTACTTC. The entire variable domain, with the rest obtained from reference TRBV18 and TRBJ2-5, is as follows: NAGVMQNPRHLVRRRGQEARLRCSPMKGHSHVYWYRQLPEEGLKFMVYLQKENIIDESGMPKERFSAEFPKEGPSILRIQQVVRGDSAAYFCASSSVGTETQYFGPGTRLLVL.

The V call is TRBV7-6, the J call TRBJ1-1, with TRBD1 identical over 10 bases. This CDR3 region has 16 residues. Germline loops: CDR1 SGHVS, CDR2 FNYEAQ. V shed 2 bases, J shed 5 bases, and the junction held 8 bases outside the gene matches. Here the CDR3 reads CASSLKPGQGGTEAFF. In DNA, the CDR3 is TGTGCCAGCAGCTTAAAACCCGGACAGGGGGGAACTGAAGCTTTCTTT.

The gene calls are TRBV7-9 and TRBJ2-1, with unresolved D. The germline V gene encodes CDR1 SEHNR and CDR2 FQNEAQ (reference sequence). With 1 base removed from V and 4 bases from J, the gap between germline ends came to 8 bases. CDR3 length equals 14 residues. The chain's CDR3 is CASSLGRKYNEQFF. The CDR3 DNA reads TGTGCCAGCAGCTTAGGACGTAAATACAATGAGCAGTTCTTC.

CDR3 protein: CASSPGRVTEAFF. In nucleotides, the CDR3 is TGTGCCAGCTCACCAGGAAGGGTCACTGAAGCTTTCTTT. The chain carries TRBV18 and TRBJ1-1, with unresolved D. The CDR3 is made up of 13 amino acids. The V gene lost 2 bases and the J gene lost 4 bases, with 8 bases spanning the gap. Germline assignment: CDR1 KGHSH and CDR2 LQKENI.

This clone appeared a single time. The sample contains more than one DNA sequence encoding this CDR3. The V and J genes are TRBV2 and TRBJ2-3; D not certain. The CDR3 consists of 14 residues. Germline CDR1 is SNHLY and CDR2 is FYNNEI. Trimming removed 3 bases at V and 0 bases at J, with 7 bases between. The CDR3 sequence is CASSEGPSTDTQYF. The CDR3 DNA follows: TGTGCCAGCAGTGAGGGCCCTAGCACAGATACGCAGTATTTT.

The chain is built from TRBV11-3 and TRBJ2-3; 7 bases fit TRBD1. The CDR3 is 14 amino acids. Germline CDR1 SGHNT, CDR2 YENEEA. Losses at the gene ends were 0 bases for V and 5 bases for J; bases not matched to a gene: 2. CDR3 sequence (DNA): TGTGCCAGCAGCTTAGAAGGGGGCGAAGATACGCAGTATTTT. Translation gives CASSLEGGEDTQYF.

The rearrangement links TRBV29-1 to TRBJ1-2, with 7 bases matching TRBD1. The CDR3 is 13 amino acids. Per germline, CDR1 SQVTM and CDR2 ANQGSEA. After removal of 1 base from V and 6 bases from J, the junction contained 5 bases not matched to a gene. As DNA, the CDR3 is TGCAGCGTTGAAGGACCGGGACAGCATGGCTACACCTTC. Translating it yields CSVEGPGQHGYTF.

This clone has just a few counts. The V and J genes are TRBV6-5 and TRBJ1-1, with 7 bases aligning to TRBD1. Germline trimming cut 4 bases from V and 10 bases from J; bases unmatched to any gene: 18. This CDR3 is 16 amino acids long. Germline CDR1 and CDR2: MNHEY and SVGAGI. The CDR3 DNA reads TGTGCCAGCAGTTTCACATCCCGCACTTTGACAGGGATAGCTTTCTTT. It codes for CASSFTSRTLTGIAFF.

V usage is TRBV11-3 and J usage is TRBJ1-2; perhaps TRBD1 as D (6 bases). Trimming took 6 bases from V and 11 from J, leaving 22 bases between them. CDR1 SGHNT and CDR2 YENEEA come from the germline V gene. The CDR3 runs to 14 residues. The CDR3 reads CASRPGSAGGRYTF. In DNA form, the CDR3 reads TGTGCCAGCAGACCGGGGAGCGCGGGGGGCCGGTACACCTTC. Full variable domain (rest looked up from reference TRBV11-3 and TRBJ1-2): EAGVVQSPRYKIIEKKQPVAFWCNPISGHNTLYWYLQNLGQGPELLIRYENEEAVDDSQLPKDRFSAERLKGVDSTLKIQPAELGDSAVYLCASRPGSAGGRYTFGSGTRLTVV.

In DNA, the CDR3 is TGTGCCAGCAGCTTACCCGAACAGGGGAGGGAGACCCAGTACTTC. Its translation is CASSLPEQGRETQYF. V is TRBV7-6 and J is TRBJ2-5, with D tentatively TRBD1 (7 bases). Per the germline V gene, CDR1 is SGHVS and CDR2 is FNYEAQ. CDR3 size: 15 residues. V shed 2 bases and J shed 5 bases, with 15 bases lying between them.

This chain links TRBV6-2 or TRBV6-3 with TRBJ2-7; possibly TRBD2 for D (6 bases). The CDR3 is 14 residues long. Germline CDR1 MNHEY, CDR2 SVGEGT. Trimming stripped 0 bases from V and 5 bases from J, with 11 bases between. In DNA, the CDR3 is TGTGCCAGCAGTTACTCTGTCCGGGAGAACGAGCAGTACTTC. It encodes CASSYSVRENEQYF.

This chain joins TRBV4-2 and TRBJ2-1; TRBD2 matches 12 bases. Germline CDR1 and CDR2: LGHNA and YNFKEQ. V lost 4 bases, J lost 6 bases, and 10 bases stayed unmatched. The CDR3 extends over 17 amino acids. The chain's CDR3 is CASSRARTSGVPNEQFF. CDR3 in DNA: TGTGCCAGCAGCCGAGCCCGGACTAGCGGGGTTCCCAATGAGCAGTTCTTC.

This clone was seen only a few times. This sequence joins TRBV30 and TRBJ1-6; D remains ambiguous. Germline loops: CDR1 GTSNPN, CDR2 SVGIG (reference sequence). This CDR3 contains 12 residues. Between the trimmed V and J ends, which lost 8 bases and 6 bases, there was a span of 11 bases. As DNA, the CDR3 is TGTGCCCTGAGACAAGCTAATTCACCCCTCCACTTT. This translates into CALRQANSPLHF.

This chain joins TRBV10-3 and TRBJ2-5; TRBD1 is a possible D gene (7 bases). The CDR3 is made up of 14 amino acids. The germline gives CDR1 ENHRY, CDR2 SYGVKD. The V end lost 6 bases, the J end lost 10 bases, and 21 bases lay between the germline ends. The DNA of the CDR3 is TGTGCCATCAGAGGGCAGGGGGGCCCGGGGGTCCAGTACTTC. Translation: CAIRGQGGPGVQYF.

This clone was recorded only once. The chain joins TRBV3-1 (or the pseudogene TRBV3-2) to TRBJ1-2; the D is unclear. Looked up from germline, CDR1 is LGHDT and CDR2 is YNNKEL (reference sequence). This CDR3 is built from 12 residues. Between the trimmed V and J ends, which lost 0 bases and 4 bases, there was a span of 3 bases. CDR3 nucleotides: TGTGCCAGCAGCCAAGATCGCTATGGCTACACCTTC. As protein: CASSQDRYGYTF.

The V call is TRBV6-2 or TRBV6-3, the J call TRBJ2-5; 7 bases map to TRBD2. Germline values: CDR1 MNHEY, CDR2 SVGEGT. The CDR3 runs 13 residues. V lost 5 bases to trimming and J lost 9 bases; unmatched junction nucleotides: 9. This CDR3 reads CASSHIGLGAQYF. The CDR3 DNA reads TGTGCCAGCAGTCATATAGGACTAGGGGCCCAGTACTTC.

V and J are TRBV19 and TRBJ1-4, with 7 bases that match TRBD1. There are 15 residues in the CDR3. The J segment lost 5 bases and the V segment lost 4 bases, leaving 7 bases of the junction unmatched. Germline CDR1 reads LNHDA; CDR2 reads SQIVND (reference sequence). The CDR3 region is CASSKGTALNEKLFF. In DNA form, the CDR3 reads TGTGCCAGTAGTAAAGGGACAGCTCTAAATGAAAAACTGTTTTTT.

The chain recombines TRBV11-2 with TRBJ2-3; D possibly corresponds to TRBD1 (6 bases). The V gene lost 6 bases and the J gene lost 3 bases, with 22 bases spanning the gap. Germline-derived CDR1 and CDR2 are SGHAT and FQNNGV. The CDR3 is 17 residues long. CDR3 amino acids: CASSQGLGVRGTDTQYF. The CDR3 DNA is TGTGCCAGCAGTCAAGGGTTGGGGGTAAGGGGGACAGATACGCAGTATTTT.

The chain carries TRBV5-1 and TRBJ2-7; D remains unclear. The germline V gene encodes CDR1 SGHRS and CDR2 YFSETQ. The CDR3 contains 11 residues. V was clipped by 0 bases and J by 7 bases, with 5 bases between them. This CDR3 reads CASSLAEEQYF. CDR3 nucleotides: TGCGCCAGCAGCTTGGCGGAAGAGCAGTACTTC.

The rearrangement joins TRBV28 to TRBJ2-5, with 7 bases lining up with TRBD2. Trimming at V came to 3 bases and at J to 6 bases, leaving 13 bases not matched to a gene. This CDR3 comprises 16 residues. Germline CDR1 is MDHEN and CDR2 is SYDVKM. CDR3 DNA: TGTGCCAGCAGTTTGGAAGGGATGCGGGAGTGGAAGACCCAGTACTTC. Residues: CASSLEGMREWKTQYF.

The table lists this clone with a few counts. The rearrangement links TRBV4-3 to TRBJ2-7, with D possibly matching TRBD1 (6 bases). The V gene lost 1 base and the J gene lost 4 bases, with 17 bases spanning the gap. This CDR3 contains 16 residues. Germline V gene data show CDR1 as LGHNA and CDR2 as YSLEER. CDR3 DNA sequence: TGCGCCAGCAGCCAAGCGACAGGTGATCCCTTTTACGAGCAGTACTTC. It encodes CASSQATGDPFYEQYF.